This record covers a single T cell receptor (beta chain). Its antigen is undetermined. TCRdb analysed the 5' RACE reads with MiXCR anew, one entry per CDR3 protein. The data contain about 160,000 distinct CDR3 sequences, more than 5.5% of them singletons. Between the trimmed V and J ends, which lost 1 base and 6 bases, there was a span of 8 bases. This CDR3 has 13 residues. Germline lookup yields CDR1 SGHVS and CDR2 FQNEAQ. The data derive from a study of T cells after yellow fever vaccination. Findings of the study overall: Only a minor proportion of clonotypes was detected across both CD4 and CD8 compartments.

The origin of this receptor is a man between 18 and 35 years old who received the YFV17D yellow fever vaccine. V is TRBV7-8 and J is TRBJ2-3; D not resolved. Sequences were derived from CD4+ T cells sorted from PBMCs, sampled around 5 days after the first yellow fever vaccination. The CDR3 bases are TGTGCCAGCAGCTTAGGAGTGGATGATACGCAGTATTTT. Residues: CASSLGVDDTQYF. Full variable domain (missing parts from reference TRBV7-8 and TRBJ2-3): GAGVSQSPRYKVAKRGQDVALRCDPISGHVSLFWYQQALGQGPEFLTYFQNEAQLDKSGLPSDRFFAERPEGSVSTLKIQRTQQEDSAVYLCASSLGVDDTQYFGPGTRLTVL.